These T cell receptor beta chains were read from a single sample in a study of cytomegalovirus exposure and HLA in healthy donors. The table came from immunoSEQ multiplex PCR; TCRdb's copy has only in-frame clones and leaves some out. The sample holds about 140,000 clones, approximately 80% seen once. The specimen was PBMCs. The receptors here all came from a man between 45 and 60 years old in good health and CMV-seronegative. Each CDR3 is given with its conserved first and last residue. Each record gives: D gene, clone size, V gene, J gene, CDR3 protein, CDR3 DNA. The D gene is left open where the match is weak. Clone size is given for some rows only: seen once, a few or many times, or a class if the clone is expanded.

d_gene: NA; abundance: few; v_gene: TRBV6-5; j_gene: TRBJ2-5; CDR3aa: CATPGQQETQYF; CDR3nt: TGTGCCACTCCTGGGCAGCAAGAGACCCAGTACTTC
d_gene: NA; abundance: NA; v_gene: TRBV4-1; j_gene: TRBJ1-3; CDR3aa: CASSQPREAGNTTYF; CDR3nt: TGCGCCAGCAGCCAACCCAGGGAGGCCGGAAACACCACATATTTT
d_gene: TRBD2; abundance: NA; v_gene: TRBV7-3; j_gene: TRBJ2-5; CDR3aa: CASSLIAGSETQYF; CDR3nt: TGTGCCAGCAGCTTAATAGCGGGGTCAGAGACCCAGTACTTC
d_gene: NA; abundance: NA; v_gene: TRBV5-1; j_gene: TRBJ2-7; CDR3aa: CASSLAKGIDEQYF; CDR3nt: TGCGCCAGCAGCTTGGCCAAGGGGATTGACGAGCAGTACTTC
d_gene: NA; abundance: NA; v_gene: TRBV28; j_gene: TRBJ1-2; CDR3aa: CASSFGQFYGYTF; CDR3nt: TGTGCCAGCAGTTTTGGACAGTTCTATGGCTACACCTTC
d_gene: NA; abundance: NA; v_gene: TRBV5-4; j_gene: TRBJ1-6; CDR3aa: CASSLAKDGPSYNSPLHF; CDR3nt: TGTGCCAGCAGCTTGGCAAAAGATGGGCCCTCCTATAATTCACCCCTCCACTTT
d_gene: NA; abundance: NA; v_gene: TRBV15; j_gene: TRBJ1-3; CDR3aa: CATSSQLGSSGNTIYF; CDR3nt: TGTGCCACCAGCAGCCAGTTGGGGAGCTCTGGAAACACCATATATTTT
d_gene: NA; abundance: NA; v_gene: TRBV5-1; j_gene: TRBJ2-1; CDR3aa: CASSLVLEGNEQFF; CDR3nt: TGCGCCAGCAGCTTGGTGCTAGAGGGTAATGAGCAGTTCTTC
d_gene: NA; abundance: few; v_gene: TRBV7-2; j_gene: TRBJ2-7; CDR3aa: CASSLHGTSDEQYF; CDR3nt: TGTGCCAGCAGCCTACATGGGACATCGGACGAGCAGTACTTC
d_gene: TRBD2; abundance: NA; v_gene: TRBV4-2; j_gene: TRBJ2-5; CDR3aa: CASSLGQRGEETQYF; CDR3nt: TGTGCCAGCAGCCTAGGGCAACGGGGGGAAGAGACCCAGTACTTC
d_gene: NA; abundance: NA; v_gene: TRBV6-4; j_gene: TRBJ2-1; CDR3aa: CASRSDHGLYNEQFF; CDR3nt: TGTGCCAGCCGATCCGATCACGGACTATACAATGAGCAGTTCTTC
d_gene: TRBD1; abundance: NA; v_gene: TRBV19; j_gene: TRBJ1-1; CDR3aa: CASSIGRTGDFGVAEAFF; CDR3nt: TGTGCCAGTAGTATAGGGCGGACAGGAGACTTTGGAGTAGCTGAAGCTTTCTTT
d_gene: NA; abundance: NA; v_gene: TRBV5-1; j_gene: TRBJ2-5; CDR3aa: CASTSRGGLETQYF; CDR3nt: TGCGCCAGCACCTCAAGGGGGGGGCTAGAGACCCAGTACTTC
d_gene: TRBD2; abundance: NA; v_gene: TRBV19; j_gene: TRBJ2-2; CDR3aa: CASSIGLAGDLSNTGELFF; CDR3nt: TGTGCCAGTAGTATAGGACTAGCGGGGGACCTGTCGAACACCGGGGAGCTGTTTTTT
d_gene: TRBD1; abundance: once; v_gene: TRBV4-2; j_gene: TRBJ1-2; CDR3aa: CASSQLLRDRGLYGYTF; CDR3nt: TGTGCCAGCAGCCAACTATTACGGGACAGGGGACTCTATGGCTACACCTTC
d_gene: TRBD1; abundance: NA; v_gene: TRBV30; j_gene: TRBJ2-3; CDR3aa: CAWRDRDRGVNTQYF; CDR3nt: TGTGCCTGGAGGGATCGGGACAGGGGGGTTAATACGCAGTATTTT
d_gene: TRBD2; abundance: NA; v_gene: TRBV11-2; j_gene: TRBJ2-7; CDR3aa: CASSAKILAGPYEQYF; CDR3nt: TGTGCCAGCAGCGCGAAGATACTAGCGGGGCCCTACGAGCAGTACTTC
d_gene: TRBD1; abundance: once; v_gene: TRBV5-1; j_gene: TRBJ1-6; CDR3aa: CASSSGTANYNSPLHF; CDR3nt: TGCGCCAGCAGCTCCGGGACAGCAAATTATAATTCACCCCTCCACTTT
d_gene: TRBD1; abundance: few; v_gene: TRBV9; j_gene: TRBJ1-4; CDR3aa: CASSAGTASATNEKLFF; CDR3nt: TGTGCCAGCAGCGCAGGGACAGCCTCTGCAACTAATGAAAAACTGTTTTTT
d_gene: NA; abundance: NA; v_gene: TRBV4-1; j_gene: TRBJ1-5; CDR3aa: CASSPSGLGFQPQHF; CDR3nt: TGCGCCAGCAGCCCAAGCGGGTTAGGATTTCAGCCCCAGCATTTT
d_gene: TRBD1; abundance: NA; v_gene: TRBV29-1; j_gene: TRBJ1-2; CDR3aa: CSVEGQGATGYTF; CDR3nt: TGCAGCGTTGAAGGACAGGGGGCGACGGGCTACACCTTC
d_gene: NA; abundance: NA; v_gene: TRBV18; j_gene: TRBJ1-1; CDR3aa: CASSPQQENTEAFF; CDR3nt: TGTGCCAGCTCACCACAGCAAGAGAACACTGAAGCTTTCTTT
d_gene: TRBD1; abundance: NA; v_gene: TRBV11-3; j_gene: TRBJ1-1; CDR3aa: CASSSEPGQKNTEAFF; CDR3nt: TGTGCCAGCAGCTCAGAACCGGGACAGAAGAACACTGAAGCTTTCTTT
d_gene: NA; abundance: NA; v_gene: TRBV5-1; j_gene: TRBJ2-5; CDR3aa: CASGPDFPRETQYF; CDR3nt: TGCGCCAGCGGCCCGGACTTCCCGCGGGAGACCCAGTACTTC
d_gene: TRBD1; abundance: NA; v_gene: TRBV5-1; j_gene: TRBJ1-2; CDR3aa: CASNPGQGYYGYTF; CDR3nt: TGCGCCAGCAACCCGGGACAGGGGTACTATGGCTACACCTTC
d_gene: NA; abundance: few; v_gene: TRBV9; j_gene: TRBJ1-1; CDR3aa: CASSAGVRDTEAFF; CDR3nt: TGTGCCAGCAGCGCAGGGGTGCGTGACACTGAAGCTTTCTTT
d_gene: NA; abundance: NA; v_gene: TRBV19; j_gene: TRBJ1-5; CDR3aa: CASTTGRDQPQHF; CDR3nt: TGTGCCAGTACCACAGGACGGGATCAGCCCCAGCATTTT
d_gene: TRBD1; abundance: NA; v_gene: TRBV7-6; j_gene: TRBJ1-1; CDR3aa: CASSWGQGNTEAFF; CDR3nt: TGTGCCAGCAGCTGGGGACAGGGGAACACTGAAGCTTTCTTT
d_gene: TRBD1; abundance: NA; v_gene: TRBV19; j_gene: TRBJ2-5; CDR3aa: CASREQGSQETQYF; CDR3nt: TGTGCCAGTCGGGAACAGGGGAGCCAAGAGACCCAGTACTTC
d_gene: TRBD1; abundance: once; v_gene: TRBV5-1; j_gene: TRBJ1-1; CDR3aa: CASSLKGQGDEAFF; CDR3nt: TGCGCCAGCAGCTTGAAGGGACAGGGGGATGAAGCTTTCTTT
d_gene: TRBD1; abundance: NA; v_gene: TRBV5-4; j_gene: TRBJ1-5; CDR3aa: CASSRGTGFNQPQHF; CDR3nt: TGTGCCAGCAGCAGAGGGACAGGGTTCAATCAGCCCCAGCATTTT
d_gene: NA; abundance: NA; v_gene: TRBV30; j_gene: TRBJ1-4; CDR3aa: CAWSGGTTNEKLFF; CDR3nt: TGTGCCTGGAGTGGCGGCACAACTAATGAAAAACTGTTTTTT
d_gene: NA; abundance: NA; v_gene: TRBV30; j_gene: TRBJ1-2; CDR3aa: CAWSTGQPYGYTF; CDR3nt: TGTGCCTGGAGTACTGGACAGCCCTATGGCTACACCTTC
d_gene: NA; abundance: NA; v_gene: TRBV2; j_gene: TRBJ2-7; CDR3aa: CASSTGPSSYEQYF; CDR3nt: TGTGCCAGTTCGACGGGTCCGAGCTCCTACGAGCAGTACTTC
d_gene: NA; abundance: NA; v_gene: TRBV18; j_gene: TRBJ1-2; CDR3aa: CASSNLDRTFGYGYTF; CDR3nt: TGTGCCAGCTCAAACCTAGACAGGACTTTTGGCTATGGCTACACCTTC
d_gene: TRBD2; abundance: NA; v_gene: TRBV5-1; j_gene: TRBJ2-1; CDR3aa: CASSLTSGGSYNEQFF; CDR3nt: TGCGCCAGCAGCCTGACTAGCGGGGGCTCCTACAATGAGCAGTTCTTC